The sequence of this T cell receptor beta chain was determined in a study of T cell responses to AZD1222 COVID-19 vaccine. Study-wide points: It should be noted that donors were predominantly white British and more often female, and clonal diversity was possibly underestimated.

Worth noting for this clone: The target antigen is unknown.

This CDR3 comprises 15 residues. CDR1 is SQVTM and CDR2 is ANQGSEA in the germline V gene. V lost 1 base to trimming and J lost 1 base; unmatched junction nucleotides: 3. The data were produced by immunoSEQ multiplex PCR, yet TCRdb's version contains in-frame clones alone and is incomplete. In the table there are 130,000 to 150,000 clones, 85% to 95% of which are singletons. The source is an adult who had recovered from COVID-19. The specimen comprised peripheral blood, sampled after recovery from COVID-19. J is TRBJ2-1 and V is TRBV29-1; 8 bases match TRBD2. CDR3 sequence (DNA): TGCAGCGTTGAAGTCGGCGGGAGGTCCTACAATGAGCAGTTCTTC. As protein: CSVEVGGRSYNEQFF.